Only one count was recorded for the clone carrying this T cell receptor beta chain. PCR involved 60 Vbeta and 13 Jbeta primers. Here immunoSEQ multiplex PCR was the method, and the copy in TCRdb shows in-frame clones only, minus some. The table shows tens of thousands of clones, with 70% to 80% occurring only once. The sample belongs to a study of cytomegalovirus exposure and HLA in healthy donors. CDR3 length: 16 amino acids. V lost 7 bases to trimming and J lost 0 bases; unmatched junction nucleotides: 10. Germline CDR1 and CDR2: SGHRS and YFSETQ. The chain combines TRBV5-1 with TRBJ2-3; TRBD2 aligns across 8 bases. The sample consisted of PBMCs. The receptor was derived from a woman in her twenties or thirties in good health and CMV-seropositive. Written as DNA, the CDR3 is TGCGCCAGCTGTCGTGGTAGCGGGGCTAGCACAGATACGCAGTATTTT. Its protein product is CASCRGSGASTDTQYF.